One and the same sample provided the 18 T cell receptor beta chains below, sequenced in a study of identical twins. Each CDR3 protein gets one entry after TCRdb re-called the 5' RACE reads with MiXCR. The sample has some 500,000 distinct CDR3 sequences; 14% are singletons. This same sample was also part of a study on yellow fever vaccine responses in identical twins.

Sequenced: CD4+ T cells sorted from blood. These TCRs come from a woman aged 18-29 years in good health.

The chain joins TRBV2 to TRBJ2-2; D unclear. CDR3 length equals 13 residues. Germline V CDR1 and CDR2: SNHLY, FYNNEI. Trimming removed 8 bases from V and 1 base from J, with 8 bases in between. CDR3 residues: CASGLVNTGELFF. The CDR3 nucleotides are TGTGCCAGCGGCTTGGTGAACACCGGGGAGCTGTTTTTT.

This clonotype has a count of ten or more. This chain uses TRBV5-1 with TRBJ2-1; D unclear. From germline, CDR1 is SGHRS and CDR2 YFSETQ. Between the trimmed V and J ends, which lost 4 bases and 1 base, there was a span of 12 bases. CDR3 length: 15 residues. DNA of the CDR3: TGCGCCAGCAGCGTGGTCCCAACATCCTACAATGAGCAGTTCTTC. Residues: CASSVVPTSYNEQFF. Drawing the rest from reference TRBV5-1 and TRBJ2-1, the complete variable domain is KAGVTQTPRYLIKTRGQQVTLSCSPISGHRSVSWYQQTPGQGLQFLFEYFSETQRNKGNFPGRFSGRQFSNSRSEMNVSTLELGDSALYLCASSVVPTSYNEQFFGPGTRLTVL.

This clonotype was picked up many times. This sequence joins TRBV29-1 and TRBJ1-5; D perhaps matches TRBD1 (5 bases). Trimming shortened V by 4 bases and J by 4 bases, and 11 bases separated the two germline ends. The CDR3 length is 13 residues. The germline V gene encodes CDR1 SQVTM and CDR2 ANQGSEA. DNA of the CDR3: TGCAGCGTTGGCCAAGGGGTAAATCAGCCCCAGCATTTT. Translated, it gives CSVGQGVNQPQHF.

This chain connects TRBV7-9 to TRBJ2-1; tentative D call: TRBD1 (5 bases). Germline V gives CDR1 SEHNR, CDR2 FQNEAQ (reference sequence). V lost 5 bases and J 3 bases, leaving 14 bases between the germline ends. This CDR3 is built from 15 residues. The CDR3 spells CASSADRRDYNEQFF. The CDR3 DNA reads as TGTGCCAGCAGCGCCGACAGAAGGGACTACAATGAGCAGTTCTTC.

This clonotype was seen a few times. The chain uses TRBV7-2 and TRBJ2-7; 8 bases are shared with TRBD2. Germline CDR1 is SGHTA and CDR2 is FQGNSA. The CDR3 contains 14 residues. V was pared by 1 base and J by 4 bases, with 3 bases of the junction left unmatched. CDR3 loop: CASSLELAAYEQYF. As DNA, the CDR3 is TGTGCCAGCAGCTTAGAACTAGCGGCGTACGAGCAGTACTTC.

The J gene is TRBJ2-7, the V gene TRBV28, with D uncertain. The length of the CDR3 is 12 residues. Trimming cost V 8 bases and J 5 bases, with 13 bases left between them. Looked up from germline, CDR1 is MDHEN and CDR2 is SYDVKM. The CDR3: CASADRPNEQYF. In DNA form, the CDR3 reads TGTGCCAGCGCTGATCGGCCGAACGAGCAGTACTTC.

This chain connects TRBV25-1 to TRBJ2-7; D is uncertain. CDR1 MGHDK and CDR2 SYGVNS come from the germline V gene. The CDR3 runs to 13 residues. V was shortened by 6 bases and J by 5 bases, with 14 bases between the two germline ends. The CDR3 loop is CASRAAGNNEQYF. In DNA form, the CDR3 reads TGTGCCAGCAGGGCAGCCGGTAACAACGAGCAGTACTTC.

The rearrangement links TRBV12-3 or TRBV12-4 to TRBJ2-4; D is undetermined. This CDR3 has 14 residues. The V and J ends lost 2 bases and 1 base respectively, with 6 bases between them. This CDR3 reads CASSLRMAKNIQYF. In DNA form, the CDR3 reads TGTGCCAGCAGTTTACGGATGGCCAAAAACATTCAGTACTTC.

This clonotype was recorded a few times. This chain connects TRBV28 to TRBJ1-5, with TRBD1 as a possible D gene (5 bases). Germline V lookup: CDR1 MDHEN, CDR2 SYDVKM. V was pared by 5 bases and J by 4 bases, with 12 bases between. This CDR3 has 14 amino acids. The chain's CDR3 is CASSLPQANQPQHF. The CDR3 nucleotides are TGTGCCAGCAGTCTACCACAGGCAAATCAGCCCCAGCATTTT.

This clonotype was recorded a few times. V usage is TRBV11-2 and J usage is TRBJ2-3, with TRBD2 matching over 10 bases. Germline CDR1 and CDR2: SGHAT and FQNNGV. Trimming took 4 bases from V and 0 from J; bases not matched to a gene: 10. This CDR3 contains 18 residues. As DNA, the CDR3 is TGTGCCAGCAGCTCCATACTAGCGGGATTGACTAGCACAGATACGCAGTATTTT. Amino acid sequence: CASSSILAGLTSTDTQYF.

There are a few counts of this clonotype. The rearrangement joins TRBV5-1 to TRBJ1-3, with 7 bases identical to TRBD1. The V segment lost 4 bases and the J segment 4 bases; nucleotides outside the gene matches: 8. The CDR3 length is 15 residues. Germline CDR1 and CDR2: SGHRS and YFSETQ. The DNA of the CDR3 is TGCGCCAGCAGCCCCGCGGCGGGACAGGGAAACACCATATATTTT. This encodes CASSPAAGQGNTIYF.

In this sample, this clonotype turned up a few times. The rearrangement uses TRBV6-2 or TRBV6-3 and TRBJ2-7, with D possibly being TRBD2 (5 bases). V dropped 8 bases and J dropped 3 bases, with 20 bases sitting between them. This CDR3 is 15 amino acids long. Germline CDR1 reads MNHEY; CDR2 reads SVGEGT. The CDR3 region is CASRVAGLDFYEQYF. The DNA for the CDR3 is TGTGCCAGCCGCGTCGCGGGCCTAGACTTCTACGAGCAGTACTTC.

This clonotype has a count of ten or more. The CDR3 DNA reads TGTGCCAGCAGCTTAGGGAGCAGGGGGCTATACAATGAGCAGTTCTTC. The encoded protein is CASSLGSRGLYNEQFF. V and J are TRBV7-6 and TRBJ2-1, with TRBD1 matching 8 bases. The ends lost 1 base at V and 4 bases at J; junction bases unmatched: 6. The length of the CDR3 is 16 residues. Germline values: CDR1 SGHVS, CDR2 FNYEAQ.

V gene TRBV12-3 or TRBV12-4 combines with J gene TRBJ2-3; D possibly matches TRBD1 or TRBD2 (6 bases each). This CDR3 comprises 17 residues. V lost 5 bases and J 2 bases, leaving 20 bases between the germline ends. The CDR3, as DNA: TGTGCCAGCAGTCCGTCGGGGGCGGGCAAAGCCACAGATACGCAGTATTTT. Amino acid sequence: CASSPSGAGKATDTQYF.

The V call is TRBV19, the J call TRBJ2-7; 7 nucleotides agree with TRBD1. This CDR3 region has 14 residues. Trimming cost V 5 bases and J 6 bases; bases outside gene matches: 10. Germline V lookup: CDR1 LNHDA, CDR2 SQIVND (reference sequence). CDR3 DNA: TGTGCCAGTAGTCTTCGACAGGGAAACTTCGAGCAGTACTTC. Translating gives CASSLRQGNFEQYF.

This clonotype has only a few counts. The chain is built from TRBV30 and TRBJ2-7; D gene unclear. Germline CDR1 reads GTSNPN; CDR2 reads SVGIG (reference sequence). The CDR3 loop spans 15 amino acids. V was clipped by 0 bases and J by 9 bases, with 21 bases between them. CDR3 region: CAWSVPWSTLYAQYF. For the CDR3, the DNA is TGTGCCTGGAGTGTACCTTGGTCCACCTTGTATGCGCAGTACTTC.

Only a few counts were recorded for this clonotype. This chain joins TRBV12-3 or TRBV12-4 and TRBJ2-7; D gene ambiguous. V gave up 8 bases and J gave up 4 bases, with 9 bases separating them. The CDR3 loop spans 11 amino acids. CDR3 loop: CASQKEYEQYF. The DNA of the CDR3 is TGTGCCAGCCAAAAGGAGTACGAGCAGTACTTC.

V is TRBV27 and J is TRBJ2-7; no clear D. V dropped 5 bases and J dropped 3 bases, with 11 bases sitting between them. Germline V gene data show CDR1 as MNHEY and CDR2 as SMNVEV (reference sequence). This CDR3 has 13 amino acids. CDR3 nucleotides: TGTGCCAGCAGTCTGCGGCAGTACTACGAGCAGTACTTC. It encodes CASSLRQYYEQYF.